A single sample gave rise to the 11 T cell receptor beta chains below, sequenced in a study of cytomegalovirus exposure and HLA in healthy donors. 13 Jbeta primers and 60 Vbeta primers were used for the PCR. Sequencing used immunoSEQ multiplex PCR; TCRdb keeps in-frame clones, though not all of them. Of 150,000 or so clones listed, about 85% are singletons. The sample consisted of PBMCs. The source is a man younger than 35 in good health and CMV-seropositive.

This clone was counted only a few times. The chain recombines TRBV2 with TRBJ2-5; D is perhaps TRBD1 (5 bases). The CDR3 runs 13 residues. V lost 9 bases to trimming and J lost 1 base, with 12 bases between them. The germline gives CDR1 SNHLY, CDR2 FYNNEI. DNA of the CDR3: TGTGCCAGTGGGTGGGGCAGCCAAGAGACCCAGTACTTC. The encoded protein is CASGWGSQETQYF.

This clone was observed once. The chain has TRBV7-8 and TRBJ2-7; TRBD2 matches at 8 bases. V trimming: 2 bases; J trimming: 5 bases; junction bases outside the gene matches: 2. The CDR3 length is 13 residues. Germline values: CDR1 SGHVS, CDR2 FQNEAQ. The CDR3 here is CASSLLGRDEQYF. The CDR3 DNA sequence: TGTGCCAGCAGCTTACTCGGGAGGGACGAGCAGTACTTC.

The J gene is TRBJ2-3, the V gene TRBV2; 8 nucleotides align to TRBD2. V dropped 6 bases and J dropped 0; count of bases not matched to a gene: 5. The CDR3 contains 15 residues. CDR1 is SNHLY, CDR2 FYNNEI, per germline. This CDR3 is CASSAGTRSTDTQYF. The CDR3 nucleotides are TGTGCCAGCAGCGCCGGGACTAGAAGCACAGATACGCAGTATTTT.

The rearrangement joins TRBV5-1 to TRBJ2-3; 8 nucleotides line up with TRBD1. The CDR3 totals 14 residues. Germline assignment: CDR1 SGHRS and CDR2 YFSETQ. V dropped 4 bases and J dropped 3; count of bases not matched to a gene: 4. CDR3 protein: CASSAGQETDTQYF. CDR3 bases: TGCGCCAGCAGCGCGGGACAGGAGACAGATACGCAGTATTTT.

The V call is TRBV29-1, the J call TRBJ2-7, with a tentative D call TRBD2 (6 bases). Trimming left V 0 bases short and J 0 bases short, with 9 bases between. CDR1 and CDR2 (germline): SQVTM, ANQGSEA. The CDR3 has 14 residues. The CDR3 loop is CSVEDHGSSYEQYF. CDR3 in DNA: TGCAGCGTTGAAGATCACGGGAGCTCCTACGAGCAGTACTTC.

V gene TRBV7-6 combines with J gene TRBJ2-2, with 7 bases matching TRBD1. This CDR3 has 15 amino acids. The germline gives CDR1 SGHVS, CDR2 FNYEAQ. After removal of 0 bases from V and 5 bases from J, the junction contained 3 bases not matched to a gene. CDR3 in amino acids: CASSLATGYTGELFF. In DNA, the CDR3 is TGTGCCAGCAGCTTAGCGACAGGGTATACCGGGGAGCTGTTTTTT.

The chain's CDR3 is CASRLGSSDYGYTF. The DNA for the CDR3 is TGTGCCAGCAGACTGGGCAGTTCTGACTATGGCTACACCTTC. V usage is TRBV6-6 and J usage is TRBJ1-2; D is ambiguous. This CDR3 has 14 amino acids. Germline-derived CDR1 and CDR2 are MNHNY and SVGAGI (reference sequence). Trimming took off 6 bases at V and 3 bases at J, with 14 bases between the two ends.

A remark on this clone: This sample includes further DNA sequences coding for the same CDR3. The chain combines TRBV10-3 with TRBJ2-7; 7 positions match TRBD1. J lost 2 bases, V lost 3 bases, and 4 bases had no gene match. Germline CDR1 and CDR2: ENHRY and SYGVKD. The CDR3 covers 14 residues. The CDR3 reads CAISDRQGPYEQYF. In DNA form, the CDR3 reads TGTGCCATCAGTGATAGACAGGGACCCTACGAGCAGTACTTC.

The chain has TRBV5-4 and TRBJ2-1; maybe TRBD2 (6 bases). The CDR3 has 14 residues. V dropped 2 bases and J dropped 9 bases, with 15 bases sitting between them. The germline V gene has CDR1 SGHNT and CDR2 YYREEE (reference sequence). This chain's CDR3 is CASSFNAGRIEQFF. CDR3 bases: TGTGCCAGCAGCTTCAATGCGGGGCGTATTGAGCAGTTCTTC.

The sample holds a few counts of this clone. V and J are TRBV5-6 and TRBJ2-3; no definite D call. Trimming stripped 4 bases from V and 0 bases from J, with 9 bases between. The CDR3 spans 14 residues. CDR1 and CDR2 from the germline V gene are SGHDT and YYEEEE. CDR3: CASSLIDSTDTQYF. In DNA form, the CDR3 reads TGTGCCAGCAGCCTCATAGATAGCACAGATACGCAGTATTTT.

The chain uses TRBV11-3 and TRBJ2-3; no firm D call. Trimming took 4 bases from V and 2 from J, leaving 10 bases between them. The germline V gene encodes CDR1 SGHNT and CDR2 YENEEA. The CDR3 sequence is 14 residues long. The CDR3 protein is CASSYSGTTDTQYF. The CDR3 nucleotides are TGTGCCAGCAGCTATTCAGGAACCACAGATACGCAGTATTTT.